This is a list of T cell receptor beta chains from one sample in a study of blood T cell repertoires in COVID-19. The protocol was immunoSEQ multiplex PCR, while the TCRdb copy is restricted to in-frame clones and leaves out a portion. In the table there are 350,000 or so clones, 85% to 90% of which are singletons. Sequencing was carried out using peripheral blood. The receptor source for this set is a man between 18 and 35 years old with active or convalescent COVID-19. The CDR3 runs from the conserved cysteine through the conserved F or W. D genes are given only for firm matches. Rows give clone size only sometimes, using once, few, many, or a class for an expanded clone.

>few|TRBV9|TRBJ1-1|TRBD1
CASSVGTGGLNTEAFF
TGTGCCAGCAGCGTTGGGACAGGGGGACTGAACACTGAAGCTTTCTTT
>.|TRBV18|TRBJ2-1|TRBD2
CASSPPGTSANEQFF
TGTGCCAGCTCACCACCGGGGACTAGCGCCAATGAGCAGTTCTTC
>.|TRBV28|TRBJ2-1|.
CASRRGGSYNEQFF
TGTGCCAGCAGACGAGGGGGCTCCTACAATGAGCAGTTCTTC
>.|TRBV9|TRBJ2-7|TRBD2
CASSSTAGWGGTYEQYF
TGTGCCAGCAGCTCAACGGCAGGGTGGGGAGGGACCTACGAGCAGTACTTC
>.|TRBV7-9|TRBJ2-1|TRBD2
CASSSTSGGDNEQFF
TGTGCCAGCAGCTCTACTAGCGGGGGGGACAATGAGCAGTTCTTC
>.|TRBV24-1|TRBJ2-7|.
CATSDLAPRVSSYEQYF
TGTGCCACCAGTGATTTGGCCCCCAGGGTTAGCTCCTACGAGCAGTACTTC
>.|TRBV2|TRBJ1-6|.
CASGRVVRGPLHF
TGTGCCAGCGGCCGGGTGGTGCGAGGACCCCTCCACTTT
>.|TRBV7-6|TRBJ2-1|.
CASSPPTYNEQFF
TGTGCCAGCAGCCCTCCCACATACAATGAGCAGTTCTTC
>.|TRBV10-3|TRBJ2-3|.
CAISDAGPTDTQYF
TGTGCCATCAGTGACGCGGGCCCCACAGATACGCAGTATTTT
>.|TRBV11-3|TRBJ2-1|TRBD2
CASSQKLAGANDEQFF
TGTGCCAGCAGCCAAAAACTAGCGGGGGCTAATGATGAGCAGTTCTTC
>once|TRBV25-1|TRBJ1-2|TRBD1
CASSEKGRGLGGYTF
TGTGCCAGCAGTGAAAAGGGCAGGGGGCTTGGTGGCTACACCTTC
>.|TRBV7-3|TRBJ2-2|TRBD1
CASSHPGQGNTGELFF
TGTGCCAGCAGCCACCCGGGACAGGGGAACACCGGGGAGCTGTTTTTT
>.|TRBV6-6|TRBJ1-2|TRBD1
CASSPTGGAGYGYTF
TGTGCCAGCAGTCCAACAGGGGGCGCTGGGTATGGCTACACCTTC
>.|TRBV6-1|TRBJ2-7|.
CASSERQIYEQYF
TGTGCCAGCAGTGAAAGACAGATTTACGAGCAGTACTTC
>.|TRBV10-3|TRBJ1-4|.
CAISESEGVYEKLFF
TGTGCCATCAGTGAGTCGGAAGGGGTCTATGAAAAACTGTTTTTT
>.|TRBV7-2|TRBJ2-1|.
CASSLVKSTYNEQFF
TGTGCCAGCAGCTTAGTCAAGTCTACTTACAATGAGCAGTTCTTC
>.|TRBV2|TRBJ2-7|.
CASIPRALSYEQYF
TGTGCCAGCATTCCCAGGGCCCTCTCCTACGAGCAGTACTTC
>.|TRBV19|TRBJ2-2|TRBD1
CASSFRQGNTGELFF
TGTGCCAGTAGTTTCAGACAGGGCAACACCGGGGAGCTGTTTTTT
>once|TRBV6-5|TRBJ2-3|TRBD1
CASSYQGQGNTQYF
TGTGCCAGCAGTTACCAGGGACAGGGCAATACGCAGTATTTT
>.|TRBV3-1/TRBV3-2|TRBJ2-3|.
CASSPSRDYTQYF
TGTGCCAGCAGTCCATCACGGGATTATACGCAGTATTTT
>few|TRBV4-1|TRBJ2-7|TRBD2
CASSRLAGASQGYEQYF
TGCGCCAGCAGCAGACTAGCGGGGGCGAGTCAGGGCTACGAGCAGTACTTC
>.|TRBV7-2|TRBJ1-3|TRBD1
CASSAPGRGPGNTIYF
TGTGCCAGCAGCGCCCCCGGCAGGGGGCCTGGAAACACCATATATTTT
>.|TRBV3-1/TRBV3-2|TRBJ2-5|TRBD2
CASSQGPSGGVETQYF
TGTGCCAGCAGCCAAGGGCCTAGCGGGGGAGTAGAGACCCAGTACTTC
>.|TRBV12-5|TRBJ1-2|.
CASSTGIYGYTF
TGTGCTAGTTCCACAGGGATCTATGGCTACACCTTC
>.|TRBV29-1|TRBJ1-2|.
CSVEVPAGFYGYTF
TGCAGCGTTGAAGTGCCCGCAGGATTCTATGGCTACACCTTC
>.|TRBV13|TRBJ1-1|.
CASSPRTHGAEAFF
TGTGCCAGCAGCCCGCGGACCCACGGGGCTGAAGCTTTCTTT
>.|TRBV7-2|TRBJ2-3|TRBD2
CAASGGRGDTQYF
TGTGCGGCTAGCGGTGGAAGAGGAGATACGCAGTATTTT
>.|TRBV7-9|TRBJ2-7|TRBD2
CASSPYTSGASYEQYF
TGTGCCAGCAGCCCATATACTAGCGGGGCATCCTACGAGCAGTACTTC
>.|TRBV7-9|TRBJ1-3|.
CASSLVRTAGNTIYF
TGTGCCAGCAGCTTAGTTAGGACAGCTGGAAACACCATATATTTT
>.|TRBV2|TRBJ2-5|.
CASSEGILAGGETQYF
TGTGCCAGCAGCGAAGGGATTCTAGCAGGCGGAGAGACCCAGTACTTC
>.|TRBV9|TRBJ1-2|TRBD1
CASKITPGTGDGYTF
TGTGCCAGCAAAATAACCCCCGGGACAGGGGATGGCTACACCTTC